The 27 T cell receptor beta chains in this list originate from one sample, sequenced in a study of shared clonotypes between healthy human individuals. This table comes from immunoSEQ multiplex PCR, and its TCRdb copy is limited to in-frame clones, with some not included. The sample holds a few million clones, approximately 93% seen once. The specimen sequenced was naive CD4+ T cells from PBMCs. Subset described: CD45RA+ positively selected. These receptors all stem from a man between 18 and 35 years old in good health. Some clones in this sample may be carry-over from other donors' samples.

V gene TRBV2 combines with J gene TRBJ2-7, with a tentative D call TRBD2 (5 bases). Germline loops: CDR1 SNHLY, CDR2 FYNNEI. The ends were cut back, 4 bases at V and 9 bases at J, with 16 bases in the middle. This CDR3 region has 13 residues. The CDR3 DNA is TGTGCCAGCAGTGTTAGGGTTCGGGGTGGGCAGTACTTC. It is translated as CASSVRVRGGQYF.

The chain has TRBV6-1 and TRBJ1-2; the D gene is possibly TRBD1 (5 bases). V lost 1 base and J 4 bases, leaving 13 bases between the germline ends. The CDR3 has 15 residues. CDR1 and CDR2 from the germline V gene are MNHNS and SASEGT. The CDR3 reads CASSEGVGLRYGYTF. For the CDR3, the DNA is TGTGCCAGCAGTGAAGGGGTGGGACTCCGCTATGGCTACACCTTC.

This chain joins TRBV7-8 and TRBJ2-1; D unresolved. From germline, CDR1 is SGHVS and CDR2 FQNEAQ. Trimming took off 1 base at V and 1 base at J, with 8 bases between the two ends. The CDR3 contains 15 residues. CDR3 DNA sequence: TGTGCCAGCAGCTTAGGGAGAAGGTCCTACAATGAGCAGTTCTTC. This gives the protein CASSLGRRSYNEQFF.

The chain recombines TRBV25-1 with TRBJ2-3; D ambiguous. The CDR3 runs 13 residues. Looked up from germline, CDR1 is MGHDK and CDR2 is SYGVNS. V shed 11 bases and J shed 4 bases, with 16 bases lying between them. The DNA of the CDR3 is TGTGCCGCCTCCAACCCGGCTGCAGATACGCAGTATTTT. Protein sequence: CAASNPAADTQYF.

The chain joins TRBV2 to TRBJ2-3; the D gene is possibly TRBD2 (6 bases). CDR1 and CDR2 from the germline V gene are SNHLY and FYNNEI. The CDR3 sequence is 14 residues long. V shed 5 bases and J shed 1 base, with 10 bases lying between them. CDR3 sequence (DNA): TGTGCCAGCAGTTTGTCTAGCGGCACAGATACGCAGTATTTT. Its protein is CASSLSSGTDTQYF.

The rearrangement links TRBV28 to TRBJ2-5, with 8 bases that match TRBD1. Germline assignment: CDR1 MDHEN and CDR2 SYDVKM. The trim removed 5 bases at V and 3 bases at J, leaving 8 bases unmatched. The CDR3 contains 15 residues. The CDR3 loop reads CASSPQGAGEETQYF. As DNA, the CDR3 is TGTGCCAGCAGTCCTCAGGGGGCAGGAGAAGAGACCCAGTACTTC.

This chain links TRBV6-5 with TRBJ2-7; TRBD1 matches 9 bases. The CDR3 is 16 residues long. In germline, CDR1 is MNHEY, CDR2 SVGAGI. The V segment lost 0 bases and the J segment 4 bases; nucleotides outside the gene matches: 7. CDR3 region: CASSYSAGTGLYEQYF. In DNA form, the CDR3 reads TGTGCCAGCAGTTACTCTGCCGGGACAGGGTTATACGAGCAGTACTTC.

V is TRBV27 and J is TRBJ2-3; 8 bases fit TRBD2. Germline-derived CDR1 and CDR2 are MNHEY and SMNVEV (reference sequence). V shed 3 bases, J shed 1 base, and the junction held 3 bases outside the gene matches. The CDR3 contains 15 residues. Here the CDR3 reads CASSLPGLGTDTQYF. The CDR3 region has the DNA TGTGCCAGCAGTTTGCCGGGACTAGGCACAGATACGCAGTATTTT.

The gene calls are TRBV6-1 and TRBJ1-1; D unresolved. Germline CDR1 and CDR2: MNHNS and SASEGT. The CDR3 is made up of 13 amino acids. V was cut by 5 bases and J by 3 bases, with 10 bases left in between. The CDR3 nucleotides read TGTGCCAGCAGTTTACGGGGAGACACTGAAGCTTTCTTT. Translated: CASSLRGDTEAFF.

This chain joins TRBV7-9 and TRBJ1-2, with 8 bases that match TRBD1. This CDR3 is 13 amino acids long. Trimming cost V 5 bases and J 7 bases; bases outside gene matches: 6. Germline CDR1 reads SEHNR; CDR2 reads FQNEAQ (reference sequence). The CDR3: CASSPGGRGGYTF. CDR3 DNA: TGTGCCAGCAGCCCAGGGGGCAGGGGTGGCTACACCTTC.

The gene calls are TRBV2 and TRBJ2-1, with D possibly TRBD1 on 7 matching bases. V lost 6 bases, J lost 3 bases, and 18 bases lay in between. The CDR3 contains 16 residues. Germline-derived CDR1 and CDR2 are SNHLY and FYNNEI. CDR3 region: CASRNRGGVIYNEQFF. The DNA of the CDR3 is TGTGCCAGCAGAAACAGGGGCGGGGTGATCTACAATGAGCAGTTCTTC.

This clone showed up just a few times. This chain connects TRBV15 to TRBJ2-5; 8 bases fit TRBD1. This CDR3 is built from 14 residues. With 4 bases clipped from V and 7 bases from J, the junction kept 8 bases outside the gene matches. CDR1 is LNHNV and CDR2 is YYDKDF in the germline V gene (reference sequence). The CDR3 nucleotides are TGTGCCACCAGCAACCGGACAGGGTCTAGGACCCAGTACTTC. Residues: CATSNRTGSRTQYF.

V usage is TRBV9 and J usage is TRBJ1-2, with D perhaps matching TRBD1 (6 bases). Trimming took 2 bases from V and 3 from J, leaving 11 bases between them. Germline V gene sequence: CDR1 SGDLS, CDR2 YYNGEE. The CDR3 spans 14 residues. DNA for the CDR3: TGTGCCAGCAGCGTCCGGGGGGCGGACTATGGCTACACCTTC. Translating gives CASSVRGADYGYTF.

The chain has TRBV6-5 and TRBJ2-7; the match to TRBD1 covers 7 bases. CDR3 length: 13 residues. V trimming: 4 bases; J trimming: 10 bases; junction bases outside the gene matches: 10. The V gene's germline CDR1 is MNHEY and CDR2 SVGAGI. The CDR3 coding sequence is TGTGCCAGCAGTTTGGGACGGGACAGCCCTCAGTACTTC. It specifies CASSLGRDSPQYF.

The chain has TRBV9 and TRBJ2-7; D might be TRBD1 or TRBD2, each matching 5 bases. This CDR3 region has 14 residues. Looked up from germline, CDR1 is SGDLS and CDR2 is YYNGEE. Trimming stripped 4 bases from V and 2 bases from J, with 13 bases between. The CDR3 region has the DNA TGTGCCAGCAGCCCCCCGGGGACCACCTACGAGCAGTACTTC. It yields the protein CASSPPGTTYEQYF.

The chain joins TRBV9 to TRBJ1-4; D is unresolved. Germline lookup yields CDR1 SGDLS and CDR2 YYNGEE. Trimming removed 3 bases from V and 0 bases from J, with 6 bases in between. CDR3 size: 14 residues. The CDR3 protein is CASSAGATNEKLFF. In DNA form, the CDR3 reads TGTGCCAGCAGCGCCGGAGCAACTAATGAAAAACTGTTTTTT.

The rearrangement links TRBV10-1 to TRBJ2-5; TRBD2 is a possible D gene (5 bases). This CDR3 spans 12 amino acids. Germline loops: CDR1 WNHNN, CDR2 SYGVQD (reference sequence). V was clipped by 10 bases and J by 3 bases, with 12 bases between them. The CDR3, as DNA: TGCGCCACCCCCGGGGAAGAAGAGACCCAGTACTTC. It specifies CATPGEEETQYF.

Only one count was recorded for this clone. At one end the junction does not follow the germline gene, possibly because of a read error. The chain couples TRBV5-1 to TRBJ2-7, with 13 bases lining up with TRBD2. Germline V lookup: CDR1 SGHRS, CDR2 YFSETQ. The CDR3 extends over 12 amino acids. This CDR3 is CASSGTSGRADF. The CDR3 DNA reads as TGCGCCAGCAGCGGAACTAGCGGGAGGGCCGACTTC.

J is TRBJ2-5 and V is TRBV2, with a possible D match to TRBD1 (6 bases). CDR3 length: 15 residues. CDR1 is SNHLY, CDR2 FYNNEI, per germline. V dropped 5 bases and J dropped 0 bases, with 13 bases sitting between them. The CDR3 nucleotides are TGTGCCAGCAGTCGACAGGCGACCTACCAAGAGACCCAGTACTTC. Translation gives CASSRQATYQETQYF.

This chain joins TRBV30 and TRBJ2-1; TRBD2 matches at 12 bases. The CDR3 extends over 13 amino acids. From germline, CDR1 is GTSNPN and CDR2 SVGIG (reference sequence). V lost 7 bases to trimming and J lost 2 bases; unmatched junction nucleotides: 0. The CDR3: CASSGRAYNEQFF. The DNA for the CDR3 is TGTGCCTCTAGCGGGAGGGCCTACAATGAGCAGTTCTTC. Full variable domain (remainder filled in from reference TRBV30 and TRBJ2-1): SQTIHQWPATLVQPVGSPLSLECTVEGTSNPNLYWYRQAAGRGLQLLFYSVGIGQISSEVPQNLSASRPQDRQFILSSKKLLLSDSGFYLCASSGRAYNEQFFGPGTRLTVL.

J is TRBJ2-1 and V is TRBV5-3; D remains ambiguous. Being an ORF, TRBV5-3 has a function that is uncertain. The CDR3 spans 11 residues. Trimming shortened V by 4 bases and J by 10 bases, and 9 bases separated the two germline ends. Written as DNA, the CDR3 is TGTGCCAGAAGCCGAACCCGAGAGCAGTTCTTC. Amino acids: CARSRTREQFF.

The chain employs TRBV7-9 and TRBJ1-4, with 12 bases that match TRBD1. This CDR3 spans 16 amino acids. Trimming at V came to 5 bases and at J to 7 bases, leaving 8 bases not matched to a gene. CDR1 is SEHNR and CDR2 is FQNEAQ in the germline V gene (reference sequence). The CDR3 here is CASSLFLGQGAEKLFF. The DNA of the CDR3 is TGTGCCAGCAGCCTATTTTTGGGACAGGGGGCTGAAAAACTGTTTTTT.

V gene TRBV11-2 combines with J gene TRBJ2-7, with D tentatively TRBD1 (5 bases). The CDR3 length is 14 residues. From germline, CDR1 is SGHAT and CDR2 FQNNGV. V gave up 3 bases and J gave up 2 bases, with 11 bases separating them. The CDR3 protein is CASSFNTGAYEQYF. DNA for the CDR3: TGTGCCAGCAGCTTTAATACAGGCGCCTACGAGCAGTACTTC.

In nucleotides, the CDR3 is TGTGCCAGCAGCTCCCTACACAGGGGGCAAGGGGGCTACGAGCAGTACTTC. Amino acids: CASSSLHRGQGGYEQYF. The chain combines TRBV5-6 with TRBJ2-7, with 9 bases lining up with TRBD1. The CDR3 contains 17 residues. The trim removed 3 bases at V and 3 bases at J, leaving 13 bases unmatched. Per germline, CDR1 SGHDT and CDR2 YYEEEE.

This rearrangement joins TRBV6-1 to TRBJ2-5; tentatively, D is TRBD1 (5 bases). This CDR3 is 13 amino acids long. V was trimmed by 5 bases and J by 1 base, leaving 8 bases between them. CDR1 MNHNS and CDR2 SASEGT come from the germline V gene. The CDR3 DNA reads TGTGCCAGCAGTAAACAGGTCCAAGAGACCCAGTACTTC. Translation: CASSKQVQETQYF.

This chain joins TRBV10-1 and TRBJ2-1; TRBD2 matches 11 bases. The CDR3 is made up of 16 amino acids. From germline, CDR1 is WNHNN and CDR2 SYGVQD (reference sequence). V lost 4 bases and J lost 2; bases outside the gene matches: 4. The CDR3 nucleotides read TGCGCCAGCAGTGGGACTAGCGGGTCTCCCTACAATGAGCAGTTCTTC. It translates to CASSGTSGSPYNEQFF.

With respect to this clone: The same CDR3 is also encoded by other DNA sequences in this sample. The V call is TRBV18, the J call TRBJ2-7; D might be TRBD1 (5 bases). The germline gives CDR1 KGHSH, CDR2 LQKENI. The V gene lost 2 bases and the J gene lost 2 bases, with 10 bases spanning the gap. This CDR3 is 14 amino acids long. The CDR3 sequence: CASSPGQGPYEQYF. CDR3 coding DNA: TGTGCCAGCTCACCAGGTCAGGGTCCCTACGAGCAGTACTTC.